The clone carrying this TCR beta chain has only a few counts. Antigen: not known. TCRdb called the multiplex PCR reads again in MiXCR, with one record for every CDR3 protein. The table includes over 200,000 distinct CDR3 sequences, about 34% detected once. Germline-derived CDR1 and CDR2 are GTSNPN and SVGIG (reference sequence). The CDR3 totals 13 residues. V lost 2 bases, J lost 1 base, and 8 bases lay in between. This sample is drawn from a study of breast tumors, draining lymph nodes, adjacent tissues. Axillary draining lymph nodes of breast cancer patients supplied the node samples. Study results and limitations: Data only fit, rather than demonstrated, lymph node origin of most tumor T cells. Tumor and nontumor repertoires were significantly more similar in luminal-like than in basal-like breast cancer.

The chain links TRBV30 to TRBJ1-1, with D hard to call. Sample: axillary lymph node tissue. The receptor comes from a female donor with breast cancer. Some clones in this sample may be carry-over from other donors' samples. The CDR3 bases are TGTGCCTGGAGTCTGGGCGGGAACACTGAAGCTTTCTTT. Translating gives CAWSLGGNTEAFF.